This T cell receptor (beta chain) was identified during a study of T cells in localized non-small cell lung cancer. Germline-derived CDR1 and CDR2 are MDHEN and SYDVKM. The CDR3 spans 16 residues. V was trimmed by 6 bases and J by 0 bases, leaving 14 bases between them. Generated by immunoSEQ multiplex PCR, the TCRdb table keeps only in-frame clones and is missing some. The table has roughly 36,000 clones, roughly 77% seen once; the top ten hold roughly 35%. For this clone: Its specificity is not known.

Study-wide results and limits: Longer survival (overall) was linked to higher T cell density in blood.

This sample comprised PBMCs, obtained before any cancer treatment. The chain recombines TRBV28 with TRBJ2-2; D may be TRBD1 or TRBD2 (5 bases each). The receptor was isolated from a woman between 35 and 70 years old with stage II squamous cell lung carcinoma. The CDR3: CASRRTGASNTGELFF. CDR3 sequence (DNA): TGTGCCAGCAGACGGACCGGGGCATCGAACACCGGGGAGCTGTTTTTT.